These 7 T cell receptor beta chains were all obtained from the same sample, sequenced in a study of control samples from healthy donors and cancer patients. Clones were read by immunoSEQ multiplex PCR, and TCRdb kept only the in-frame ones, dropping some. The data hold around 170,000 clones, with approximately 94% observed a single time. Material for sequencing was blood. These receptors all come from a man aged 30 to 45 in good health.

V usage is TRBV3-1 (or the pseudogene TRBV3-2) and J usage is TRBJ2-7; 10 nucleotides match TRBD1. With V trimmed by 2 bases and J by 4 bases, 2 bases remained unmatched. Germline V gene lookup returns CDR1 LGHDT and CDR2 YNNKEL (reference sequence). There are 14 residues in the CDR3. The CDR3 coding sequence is TGTGCCAGCAGCCAAAGGGACAGGGGTTACGAGCAGTACTTC. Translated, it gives CASSQRDRGYEQYF.

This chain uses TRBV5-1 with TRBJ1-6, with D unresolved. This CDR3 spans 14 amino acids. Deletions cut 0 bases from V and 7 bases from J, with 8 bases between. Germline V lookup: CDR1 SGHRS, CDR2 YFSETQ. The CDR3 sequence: CASSLEGWNSPLHF. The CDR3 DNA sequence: TGCGCCAGCAGCTTGGAGGGTTGGAATTCACCCCTCCACTTT.

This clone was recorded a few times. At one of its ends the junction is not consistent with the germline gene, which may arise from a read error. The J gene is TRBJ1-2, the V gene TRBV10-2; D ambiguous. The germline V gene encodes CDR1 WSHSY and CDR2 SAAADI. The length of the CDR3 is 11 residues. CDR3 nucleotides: TGCGCCAGCAGTGAAGGTTCAGGTTCCTCCTTC. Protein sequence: CASSEGSGSSF.

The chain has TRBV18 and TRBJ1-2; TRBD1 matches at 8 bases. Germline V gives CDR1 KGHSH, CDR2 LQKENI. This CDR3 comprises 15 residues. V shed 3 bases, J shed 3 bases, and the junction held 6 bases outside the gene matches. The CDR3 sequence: CASSPQGARDYGYTF. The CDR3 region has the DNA TGTGCCAGCTCACCGCAGGGGGCGCGGGACTATGGCTACACCTTC.

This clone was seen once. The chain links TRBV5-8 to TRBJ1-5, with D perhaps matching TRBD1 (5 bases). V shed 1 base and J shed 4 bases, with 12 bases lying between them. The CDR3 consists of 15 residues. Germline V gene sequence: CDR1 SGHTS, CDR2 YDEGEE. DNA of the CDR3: TGTGCCAGCAGCTTGCTCGCGGGGGGGAATCAGCCCCAGCATTTT. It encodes CASSLLAGGNQPQHF. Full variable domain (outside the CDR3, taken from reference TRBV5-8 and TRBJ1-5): EAGVTQSPTHLIKTRGQQATLRCSPISGHTSVYWYQQALGLGLQFLLWYDEGEERNRGNFPPRFSGRQFPNYSSELNVNALELEDSALYLCASSLLAGGNQPQHFGDGTRLSIL.

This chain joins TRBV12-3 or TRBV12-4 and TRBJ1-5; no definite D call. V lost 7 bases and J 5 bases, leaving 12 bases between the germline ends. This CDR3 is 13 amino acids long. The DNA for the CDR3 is TGTGCCAGCACTACCAGTGGCGATCAGCCCCAGCATTTT. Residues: CASTTSGDQPQHF.

CDR3 protein: CASVETGGDGYTF. In nucleotides, the CDR3 is TGTGCTAGTGTCGAAACCGGCGGGGATGGCTACACCTTC. The J gene is TRBJ1-2, the V gene TRBV12-5; D unclear. Looked up from germline, CDR1 is LGHNT and CDR2 is FRNRAP. This CDR3 has 13 amino acids. V shed 7 bases and J shed 6 bases, with 15 bases lying between them.